The clone carrying this TCR beta chain occurred many times. TCRdb re-called the RT-PCR reads through MiXCR, storing one row per CDR3 protein. The sample shows some 150,000 distinct CDR3 sequences, approximately 35% of them seen only once. The CDR3 totals 14 residues. V shed 6 bases and J shed 5 bases, with 14 bases lying between them. This specimen comes from a study of patients and donors after allogeneic stem cell transplantation. This receptor was identified in a human donor who was either an allogeneic HSCT recipient or a stem cell or donor lymphocyte infusion donor (not recorded which). It is not recorded whose cells these are; they may come from a transplant donor. The material sequenced was blood, either unsorted or a sorted T cell fraction (not recorded which). This chain joins TRBV12-3 or TRBV12-4 and TRBJ1-5; D perhaps matches TRBD1 (5 bases). As DNA, the CDR3 is TGTGCCAGCAGCCAGTCAGGGTGGGATCAGCCCCAGCATTTT. It translates to CASSQSGWDQPQHF.